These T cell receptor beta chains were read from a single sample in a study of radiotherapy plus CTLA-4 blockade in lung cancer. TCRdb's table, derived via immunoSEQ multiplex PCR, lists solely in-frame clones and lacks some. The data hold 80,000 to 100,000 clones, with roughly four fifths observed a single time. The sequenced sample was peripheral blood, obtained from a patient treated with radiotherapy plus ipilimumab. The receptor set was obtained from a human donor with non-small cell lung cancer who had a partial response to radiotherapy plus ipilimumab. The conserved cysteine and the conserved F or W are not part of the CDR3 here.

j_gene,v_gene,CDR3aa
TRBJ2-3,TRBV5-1,ASRGSEADTQY
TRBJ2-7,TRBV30,AWSRTGRSDEQY
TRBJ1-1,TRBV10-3,ALKTGQSNTEAF
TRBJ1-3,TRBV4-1,ASSQIRTGHGNTIY
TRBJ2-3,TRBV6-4,ASSDTGTSGTDTQY
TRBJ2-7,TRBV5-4,ASSFRGEQY
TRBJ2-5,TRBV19,ASSTPGTGNGETQY
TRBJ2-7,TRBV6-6,ASSYDRDRLNEQY
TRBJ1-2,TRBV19,ASSIERDNYGYT
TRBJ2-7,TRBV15,ATSREAAGEIYEQY
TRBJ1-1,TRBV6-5,ASSYSEGTEAF
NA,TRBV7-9,ASSPGQGSGEQY
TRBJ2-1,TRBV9,ASSASSGLAYNEQF
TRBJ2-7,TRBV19,ASSPRTGSYEQY
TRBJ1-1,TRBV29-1,SVARGSNTEAF
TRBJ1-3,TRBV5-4,ASSVGGDSGNTIY
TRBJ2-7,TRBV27,ASSFSRDRGSYEQY
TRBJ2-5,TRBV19,ASSILGTGSETQY
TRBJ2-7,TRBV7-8,ASSLGLLAGGQEQY
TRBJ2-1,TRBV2,ASSEKAGAVNEQF
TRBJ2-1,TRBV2,ASSDWASGGYNEQF
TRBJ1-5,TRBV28,ASSLAGFRSNQPQH
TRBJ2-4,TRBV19,ASSIRGDLYGNIQY